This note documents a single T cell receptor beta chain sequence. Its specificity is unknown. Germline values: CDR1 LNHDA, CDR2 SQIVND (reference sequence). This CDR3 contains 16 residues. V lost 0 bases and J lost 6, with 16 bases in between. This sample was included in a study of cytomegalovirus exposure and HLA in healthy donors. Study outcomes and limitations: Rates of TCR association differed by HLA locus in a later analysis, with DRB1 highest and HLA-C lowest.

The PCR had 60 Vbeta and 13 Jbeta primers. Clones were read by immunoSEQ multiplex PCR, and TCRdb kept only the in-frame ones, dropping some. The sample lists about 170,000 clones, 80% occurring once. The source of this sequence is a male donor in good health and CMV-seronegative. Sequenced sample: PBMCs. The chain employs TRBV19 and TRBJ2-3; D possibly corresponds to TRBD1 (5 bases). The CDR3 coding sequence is TGTGCCAGTAGTATAGAGGCAGGGCGTAGGTTCGATACGCAGTATTTT. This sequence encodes CASSIEAGRRFDTQYF.